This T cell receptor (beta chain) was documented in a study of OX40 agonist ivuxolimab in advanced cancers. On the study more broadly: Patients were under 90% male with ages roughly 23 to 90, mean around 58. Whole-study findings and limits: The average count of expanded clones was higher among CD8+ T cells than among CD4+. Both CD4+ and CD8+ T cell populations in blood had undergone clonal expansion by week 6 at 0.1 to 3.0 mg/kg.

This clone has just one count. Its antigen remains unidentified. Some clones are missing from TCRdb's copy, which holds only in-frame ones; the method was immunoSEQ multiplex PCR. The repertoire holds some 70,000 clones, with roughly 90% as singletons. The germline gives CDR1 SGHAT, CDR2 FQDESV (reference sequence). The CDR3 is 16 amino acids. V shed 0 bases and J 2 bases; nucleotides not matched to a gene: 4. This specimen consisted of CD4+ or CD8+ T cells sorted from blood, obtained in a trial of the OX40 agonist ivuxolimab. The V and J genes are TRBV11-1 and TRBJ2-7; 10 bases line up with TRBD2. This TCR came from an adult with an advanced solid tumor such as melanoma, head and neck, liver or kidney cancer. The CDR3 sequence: CASSLASSGGTYEQYF. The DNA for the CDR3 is TGTGCCAGCAGCTTAGCCTCTAGCGGGGGAACCTACGAGCAGTACTTC.